Listed below are T cell receptor beta chains from one sample, sequenced in a study of CD8+ T cells in alopecia areata. Data came from immunoSEQ multiplex PCR; TCRdb stores just in-frame clones and leaves some out. The sample has more than 90,000 clones, 50% to 75% seen once. The material sequenced was CD8+ T cells sorted from blood, taken at week 4, from a patient treated with tofacitinib. These TCRs come from a human donor with alopecia areata. The CDR3 runs from the conserved cysteine through the conserved F or W. Where a row states a size, it is once, few, many or the class of an expanded clone; other rows omit it.

>TRBV30|12|TRBJ1-2|NA
CAYNGGYYGYTF
>TRBV13|15|TRBJ2-2|NA
CASSRQQMNTGELFF
>TRBV4-1|16|TRBJ2-7|NA
CASSQNPGRSSYEQYF
>TRBV7-2|19|TRBJ1-2|once
CASNPIAGTSYRGDYGYTF
>TRBV5-1|14|TRBJ1-6|NA
CASSPGQGASPLHF
>TRBV29-1|12|TRBJ1-1|NA
CSVELVPAEAFF
>TRBV29-1|13|TRBJ1-2|NA
CSVEGTGWYGYTF
>TRBV30|13|TRBJ1-1|NA
CAWTTGFRTEAFF
>TRBV5-6|13|TRBJ2-7|NA
CASSLVAGPEQYF
>TRBV19|15|TRBJ2-1|few
CASSMTAGGPGEQFF
>TRBV30|14|TRBJ1-2|few
CAWSDRGFFYGYTF
>TRBV30|11|TRBJ1-1|few
CAWAWGAEAFF
>TRBV30|13|TRBJ2-7|NA
CAWSMGDSYEQYF
>TRBV13|16|TRBJ1-1|NA
CASSLERAGTNTEAFF
>TRBV29-1|13|TRBJ2-7|NA
CSVTLGAGYEQYF
>TRBV29-1|13|TRBJ2-7|few
CSVATLKSYEQYF
>TRBV11-2|16|TRBJ1-2|few
CASSERDGIHLYGYTF
>TRBV15|15|TRBJ2-5|NA
CATVHGGQGLQTQYF
>TRBV27|13|TRBJ1-2|NA
CASGWQVGYGYTF
>TRBV29-1|14|TRBJ2-1|few
CSVEQDSFGDEQFF
>TRBV6-5|14|TRBJ2-3|NA
CASSDDRSTDTQYF
>TRBV6-1|17|TRBJ2-1|NA
CASSDAHQRGAVHEQFF
>TRBV15|13|TRBJ1-5|few
CATSNLRGQPQHF
>TRBV29-1|15|TRBJ2-1|NA
CSVETPGVRGNEQFF
>TRBV29-1|12|TRBJ2-7|NA
CSVPTGGNEQYF
>TRBV29-1|15|TRBJ2-7|NA
CSVEDQGPHPYEQYF
>TRBV7-9|13|TRBJ2-7|NA
CASSLGGGYEQYF
>TRBV13|13|TRBJ2-5|NA
CASSSDSQETQYF
>TRBV30|12|TRBJ2-2|NA
CAWWTDTGELFF
>TRBV30|16|TRBJ1-5|NA
CAWSDPTGSGGQPQHF
>TRBV30|11|TRBJ1-1|NA
CAWRIRTEAFF
>TRBV7-9|14|TRBJ1-1|NA
CASSPDGPNTEAFF
>TRBV30|13|TRBJ1-2|NA
CAWSVWSEYGYTF
>TRBV13|13|TRBJ2-4|few
CASSHRGRNIQYF
>TRBV19|11|TRBJ1-2|NA
CASSLPSGYTF
>TRBV30|15|TRBJ1-2|NA
CAWSVYTGERGGYTF
>TRBV29-1|12|TRBJ2-2|few
CSVDRGPGELFF
>TRBV5-4|15|TRBJ2-3|NA
CASSPEGGNTDTQYF
>TRBV5-1|15|TRBJ2-3|few
CASSLLPAATDTQYF
>TRBV13|15|TRBJ2-5|NA
CASSLALAGQETQYF
>TRBV2|13|TRBJ2-5|few
CASSEGRRETQYF
>TRBV29-1|9|TRBJ2-4|NA
CSAHGIQYF
>TRBV15|12|TRBJ2-1|few
CATSRDGRVQFF
>TRBV7-9|16|TRBJ2-5|NA
CASSLLSQRGQETQYF
>TRBV29-1|11|TRBJ1-1|few
CSVPGATEAFF
>TRBV15|16|TRBJ2-2|NA
CATSSSPLSNTGELFF
>TRBV5-1|13|TRBJ2-1|once
CASSPTGGNEQFF
>TRBV7-9|14|TRBJ2-1|few
CASSPRDRGNEQFF
>TRBV30|14|TRBJ1-1|NA
CACQTGGYNTEAFF
>TRBV7-8|15|TRBJ1-1|NA
CASSLSPGGNTEAFF
>TRBV7-2|15|TRBJ1-2|few
CASSLDEGAGLGYTF
>TRBV7-9|14|TRBJ2-1|NA
CATPRLAGDSEQFF
>TRBV30|14|TRBJ1-5|once
CAWNGGRIDQPQHF